The sequence of this T cell receptor (beta chain) was determined in a study of human T cells and chemical hapten exposure. Study-wide context: For the roughly 25-week duration of the study, patients were given weekly doses of diphenylcyclopropenone on the scalp. Enrolled patients were predominantly female and had alopecia areata, totalis or universalis.

Time point: patch test 1, 2 weeks after DPC sensitization. Treatment indicated: therapeutic diphenylcyclopropenone sensitization with weekly scalp DPC. Attachment of unique molecular identifiers to individual cDNA molecules was performed in the library. From the RACE reads, TCRdb called clonotypes with MiXCR, one entry per CDR3 protein. The sample records more than 150,000 distinct CDR3 sequences, roughly 15% being singletons. Trimming took off 3 bases at V and 3 bases at J, with 8 bases between the two ends. The CDR3 consists of 14 residues. The chain recombines TRBV12-3 or TRBV12-4 with TRBJ2-2, with D possibly matching TRBD2 (6 bases). This sample comprised whole blood, obtained in connection with sensitization to the hapten diphenylcyclopropenone (DPC). The sequence was collected from a woman between 25 and 40 years old with alopecia areata. Some clones in this sample may be carry-over from other donors' samples. The CDR3 DNA reads as TGTGCCAGCAGTTTGTCGGGGGACACCGGGGAGCTGTTTTTT. This sequence encodes CASSLSGDTGELFF.